The sequence of this TCR beta chain was determined in a study of T cells expressing NK-cell markers. Study conclusions and caveats: Whether expanded NKG2C-expressing T cell clones recognize HCMV is unknown. The leading position in the CD3+CD56-NKG2C+ fraction of several donors also went to these clonotypes. CD8+ T cells in over five donors included dominant NKG2C+ clonotypes at about 1.0-7.0%.

As concerns this clonotype: The antigen is not known.

In generating TCR beta cDNA, 5'RACE template switching with UMIs was used. TCRdb re-called the 5' RACE reads, yielding one record per CDR3 amino acid sequence without DNA. Recorded here are around 470,000 distinct CDR3 sequences; the top ten clones represent roughly 1.4%. CDR3 length: 19 residues. Germline values: CDR1 SGHRS, CDR2 YFSETQ. The genes are TRBV5-1 and TRBJ2-1; TCRdb's assignment of TRBD2 cannot be checked, as there is no DNA. The sample comprised blood T cells: a sorted CD56 or NKG2C T cell subset, CD4+ or CD8+ T cells, or bulk PBMC T cells (not recorded which). The receptor comes from a woman between 45 and 60 years old in good health. The CDR3 here is CASSLAVGLAGGGYNEQFF.